A single sample gave rise to the 2 T cell receptor beta chains below, sequenced in a study of CD8+CD57+ T cells in acquired aplastic anemia. Patients selected for sequencing had displayed CD8+CD57+ cell expansion by flow cytometry. For CDR3 and TCR beta VDJ profiling, genomic DNA was the template used. TCRdb recomputed calls from the reads with MiXCR, one row per CDR3 protein. Altogether a few hundred thousand distinct CDR3 sequences are present, 40% to 60% being singletons, with the ten largest covering 20%. Sequenced material: sorted CD4+, CD8+, or CD8+CD57+ T cells (not recorded which) from PBMCs. The receptor set was obtained from a human donor with aplastic anemia.

In this sample, this clonotype turned up many times. The chain has TRBV4-1 and TRBJ1-4; the D gene is possibly TRBD1 (6 bases). The CDR3 sequence is 15 residues long. The germline V gene has CDR1 MGHRA and CDR2 YSYEKL. Trimming took 3 bases from V and 7 from J, leaving 15 bases between them. The CDR3 loop is CASSQTQGGGEKLFF. Written as DNA, the CDR3 is TGCGCCAGCAGCCAGACACAGGGAGGCGGTGAAAAACTGTTTTTT.

The chain carries TRBV6-5 and TRBJ1-4; TRBD1 might be the D (6 bases). Germline V lookup: CDR1 MNHEY, CDR2 SVGAGI. The length of the CDR3 is 14 residues. The V gene lost 5 bases and the J gene lost 3 bases, with 10 bases spanning the gap. The CDR3 DNA reads TGTGCCAGCAGTGAGGACAGCCCTAATGAAAAACTGTTTTTT. Its translation is CASSEDSPNEKLFF.